A single count supports the clone carrying this T cell receptor beta chain. In the original processing: The assay estimated nucleated cells by amplifying reference gene primers. Measured with immunoSEQ multiplex PCR; TCRdb has only the in-frame clones, and not every one. The V and J calls and clone size were taken over from that table, and D and trimming were inferred from the DNA. Altogether tens of thousands of clones are present, 80% to 90% being singletons, with the ten largest covering 4.5% to 6%. The sample comes from a study of blood T cell repertoires in COVID-19. About the research overall: The United States, Italy and Spain were the sources of the acute and convalescent COVID-19 samples. In each case, the material was cDNA or gDNA derived from T cells, B-cell-depleted T cells, or PBMCs.

Sequenced material: peripheral blood. This sequence was found in a woman aged 80 or over with acute or convalescent COVID-19.

The DNA of the CDR3 is TGTGCCAGCTCACGATCCCAGGGGGTCGGGGAGCTGTTTTTT. Translation: CASSRSQGVGELFF. The V call is TRBV18, the J call TRBJ2-2; 7 bases agree with TRBD1. Trimming cost V 4 bases and J 7 bases; bases outside gene matches: 6. This CDR3 comprises 14 residues. From germline, CDR1 is KGHSH and CDR2 LQKENI.